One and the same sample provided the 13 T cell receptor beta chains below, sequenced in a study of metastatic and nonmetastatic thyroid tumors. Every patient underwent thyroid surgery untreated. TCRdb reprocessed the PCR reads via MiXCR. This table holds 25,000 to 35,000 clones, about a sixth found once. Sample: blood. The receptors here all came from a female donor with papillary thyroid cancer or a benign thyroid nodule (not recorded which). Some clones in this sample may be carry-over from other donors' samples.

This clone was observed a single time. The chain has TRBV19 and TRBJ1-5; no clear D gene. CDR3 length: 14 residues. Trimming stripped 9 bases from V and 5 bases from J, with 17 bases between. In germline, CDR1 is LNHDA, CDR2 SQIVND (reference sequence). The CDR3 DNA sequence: TGTGCCAGCCACTGGTGGCATAGGGATCAGCCCCAGCATTTT. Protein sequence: CASHWWHRDQPQHF.

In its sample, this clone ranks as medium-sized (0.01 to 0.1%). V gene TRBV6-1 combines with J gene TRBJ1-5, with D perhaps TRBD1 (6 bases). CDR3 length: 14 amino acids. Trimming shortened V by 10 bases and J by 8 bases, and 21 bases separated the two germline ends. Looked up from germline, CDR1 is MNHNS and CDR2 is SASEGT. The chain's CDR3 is CAKPGGGRCEPQHF. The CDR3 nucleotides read TGTGCCAAACCCGGCGGGGGCCGGTGTGAGCCCCAGCATTTT.

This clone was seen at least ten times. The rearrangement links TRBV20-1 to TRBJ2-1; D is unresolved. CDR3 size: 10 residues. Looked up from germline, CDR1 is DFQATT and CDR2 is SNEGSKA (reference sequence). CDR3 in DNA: TGCAGCCCCCTCGGGCTAGAGCAGTTCTTC. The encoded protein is CSPLGLEQFF.

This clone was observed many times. The CDR3 sequence is CASSGGIQETQYF. In DNA, the CDR3 is TGTGCCAGCTCGGGGGGCATCCAAGAGACCCAGTACTTC. The genes are TRBV18 and TRBJ2-5, with D possibly being TRBD1 or TRBD2 (6 bases each). CDR3 length: 13 residues. The V end was cut by 6 bases, the J end by 1 base, with 9 bases between. Germline CDR1 is KGHSH and CDR2 is LQKENI.

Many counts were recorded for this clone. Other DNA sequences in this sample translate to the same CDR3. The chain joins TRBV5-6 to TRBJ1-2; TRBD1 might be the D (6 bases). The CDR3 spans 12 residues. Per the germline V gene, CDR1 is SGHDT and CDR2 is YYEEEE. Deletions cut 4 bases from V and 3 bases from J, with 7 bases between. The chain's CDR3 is CASSPGDYGYTF. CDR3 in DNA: TGTGCCAGCAGCCCAGGGGACTATGGCTACACCTTC.

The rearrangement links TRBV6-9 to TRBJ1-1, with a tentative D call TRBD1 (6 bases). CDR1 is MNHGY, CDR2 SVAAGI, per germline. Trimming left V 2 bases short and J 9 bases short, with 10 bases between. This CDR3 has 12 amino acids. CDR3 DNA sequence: TGTGCCAGCAGTTATGGGGGGCGCAAAGCTTTCTTT. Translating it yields CASSYGGRKAFF.

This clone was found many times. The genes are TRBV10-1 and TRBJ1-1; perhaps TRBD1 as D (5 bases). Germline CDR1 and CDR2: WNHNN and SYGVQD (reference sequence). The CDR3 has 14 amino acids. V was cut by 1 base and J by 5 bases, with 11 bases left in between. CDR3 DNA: TGCGCCAGCAGTGAGTTGGGGGGAGGAACTGAAGCTTTCTTT. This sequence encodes CASSELGGGTEAFF.

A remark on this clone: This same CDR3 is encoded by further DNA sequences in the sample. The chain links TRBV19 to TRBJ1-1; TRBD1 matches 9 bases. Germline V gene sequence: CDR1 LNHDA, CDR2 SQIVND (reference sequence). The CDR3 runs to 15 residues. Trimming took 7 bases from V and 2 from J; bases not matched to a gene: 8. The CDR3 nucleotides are TGTGCCAGTACTTTACAGGGGGCGTTCAACACTGAAGCTTTCTTT. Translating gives CASTLQGAFNTEAFF. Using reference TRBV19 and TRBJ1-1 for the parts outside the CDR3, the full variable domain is DGGITQSPKYLFRKEGQNVTLSCEQNLNHDAMYWYRQDPGQGLRLIYYSQIVNDFQKGDIAEGYSVSREKKESFPLTVTSAQKNPTAFYLCASTLQGAFNTEAFFGQGTRLTVV.

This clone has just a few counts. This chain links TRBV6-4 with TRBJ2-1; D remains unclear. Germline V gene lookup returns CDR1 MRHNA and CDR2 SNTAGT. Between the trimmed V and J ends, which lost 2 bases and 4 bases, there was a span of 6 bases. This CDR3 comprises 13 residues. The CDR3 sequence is CASSDKEYNEQFF. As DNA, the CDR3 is TGTGCCAGCAGTGACAAGGAATACAATGAGCAGTTCTTC.

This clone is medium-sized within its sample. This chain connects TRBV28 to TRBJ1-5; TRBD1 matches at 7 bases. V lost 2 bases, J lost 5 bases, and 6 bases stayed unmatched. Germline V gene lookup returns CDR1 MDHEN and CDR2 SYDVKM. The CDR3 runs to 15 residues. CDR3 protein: CASSLVSGGYQPQHF. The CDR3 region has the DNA TGTGCCAGCAGTTTAGTATCAGGGGGGTATCAGCCCCAGCATTTT.

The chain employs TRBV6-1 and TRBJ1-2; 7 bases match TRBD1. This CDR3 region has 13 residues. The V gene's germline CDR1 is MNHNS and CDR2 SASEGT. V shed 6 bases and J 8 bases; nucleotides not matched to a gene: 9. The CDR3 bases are TGTGCCAGCAGCGGACAGGAAGGGGTAGGCTACACCTTC. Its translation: CASSGQEGVGYTF.

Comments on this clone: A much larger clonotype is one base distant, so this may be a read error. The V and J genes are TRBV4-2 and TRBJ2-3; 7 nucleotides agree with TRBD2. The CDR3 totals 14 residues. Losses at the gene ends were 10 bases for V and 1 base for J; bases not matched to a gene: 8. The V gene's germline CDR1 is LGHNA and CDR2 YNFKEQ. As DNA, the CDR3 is TGTGCCATATCAGGCGGGGGTGGCACAGATACGCAGTATTTT. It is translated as CAISGGGGTDTQYF.

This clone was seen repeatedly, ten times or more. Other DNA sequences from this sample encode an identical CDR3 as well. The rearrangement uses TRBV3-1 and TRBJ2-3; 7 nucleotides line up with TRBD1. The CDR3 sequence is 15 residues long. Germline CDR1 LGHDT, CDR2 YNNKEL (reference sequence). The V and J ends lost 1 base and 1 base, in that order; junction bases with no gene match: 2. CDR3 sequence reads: CASSQGTGGTDTQYF. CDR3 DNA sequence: TGTGCCAGCAGCCAAGGTACAGGGGGCACAGATACGCAGTATTTT.